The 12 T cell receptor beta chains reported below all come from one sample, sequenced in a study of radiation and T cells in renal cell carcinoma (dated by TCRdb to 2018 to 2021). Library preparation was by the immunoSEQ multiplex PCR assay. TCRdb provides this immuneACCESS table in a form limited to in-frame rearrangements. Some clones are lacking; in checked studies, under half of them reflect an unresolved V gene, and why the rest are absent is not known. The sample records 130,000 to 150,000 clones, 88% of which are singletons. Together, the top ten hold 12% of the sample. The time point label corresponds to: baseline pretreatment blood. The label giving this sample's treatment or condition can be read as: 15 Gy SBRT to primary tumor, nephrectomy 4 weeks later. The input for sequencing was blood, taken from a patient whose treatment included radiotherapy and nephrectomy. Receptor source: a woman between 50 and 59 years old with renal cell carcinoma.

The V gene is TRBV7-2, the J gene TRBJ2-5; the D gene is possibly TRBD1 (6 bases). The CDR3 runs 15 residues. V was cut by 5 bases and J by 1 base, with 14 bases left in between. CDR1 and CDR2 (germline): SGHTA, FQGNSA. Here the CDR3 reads CASSSPDRLQETQYF. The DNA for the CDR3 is TGTGCCAGCAGCAGTCCGGACAGACTCCAAGAGACCCAGTACTTC.

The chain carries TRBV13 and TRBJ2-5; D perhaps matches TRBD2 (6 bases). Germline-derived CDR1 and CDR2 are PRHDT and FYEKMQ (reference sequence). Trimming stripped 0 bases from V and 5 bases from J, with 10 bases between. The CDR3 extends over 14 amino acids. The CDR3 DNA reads TGTGCCAGCAGCTTAGGGACGGGGAGGGAGACCCAGTACTTC. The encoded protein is CASSLGTGRETQYF.

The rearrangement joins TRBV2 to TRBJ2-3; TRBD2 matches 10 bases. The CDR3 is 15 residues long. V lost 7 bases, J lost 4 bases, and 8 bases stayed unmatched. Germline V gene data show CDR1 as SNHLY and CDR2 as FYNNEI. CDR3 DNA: TGTGCCAGCAACGCCTTAGCGGGGGGCCCAGATACGCAGTATTTT. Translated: CASNALAGGPDTQYF.

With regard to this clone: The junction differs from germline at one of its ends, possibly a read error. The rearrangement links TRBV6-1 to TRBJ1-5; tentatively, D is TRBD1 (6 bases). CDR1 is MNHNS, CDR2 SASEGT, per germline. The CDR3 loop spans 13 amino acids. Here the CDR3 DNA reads TGTGCCAGCCGTCAGGGGCTCAATGAGCCCCAGCATTTT. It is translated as CASRQGLNEPQHF.

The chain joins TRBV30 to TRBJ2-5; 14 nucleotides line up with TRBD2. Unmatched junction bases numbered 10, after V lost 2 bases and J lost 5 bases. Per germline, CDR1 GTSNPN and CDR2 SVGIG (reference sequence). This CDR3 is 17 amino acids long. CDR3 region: CAWSPGTSGGMVETQYF. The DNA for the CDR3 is TGTGCCTGGAGTCCCGGGACTAGCGGGGGAATGGTGGAGACCCAGTACTTC.

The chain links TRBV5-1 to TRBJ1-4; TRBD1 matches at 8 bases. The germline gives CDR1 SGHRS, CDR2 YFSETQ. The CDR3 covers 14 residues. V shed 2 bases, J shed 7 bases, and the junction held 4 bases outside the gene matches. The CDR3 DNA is TGCGCCAGCAGCTTCGGCAGGGGGCGTGAAAAACTGTTTTTT. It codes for CASSFGRGREKLFF.

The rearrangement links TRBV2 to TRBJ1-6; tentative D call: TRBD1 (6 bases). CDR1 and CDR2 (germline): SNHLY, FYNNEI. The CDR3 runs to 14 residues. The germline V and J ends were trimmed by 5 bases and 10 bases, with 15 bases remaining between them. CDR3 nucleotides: TGTGCCAGCAGTCTTGGGGGGCACCGGTCACCCCTCCACTTT. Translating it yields CASSLGGHRSPLHF. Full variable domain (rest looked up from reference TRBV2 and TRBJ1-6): EPEVTQTPSHQVTQMGQEVILRCVPISNHLYFYWYRQILGQKVEFLVSFYNNEISEKSEIFDDQFSVERPDGSNFTLKIRSTKLEDSAMYFCASSLGGHRSPLHFGNGTRLTVT.

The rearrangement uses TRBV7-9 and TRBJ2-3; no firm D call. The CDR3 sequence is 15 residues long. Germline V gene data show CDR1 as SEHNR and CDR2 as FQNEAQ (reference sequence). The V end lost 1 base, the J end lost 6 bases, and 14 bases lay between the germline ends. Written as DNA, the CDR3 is TGTGCCAGCAGCTTAGACAGTTTGAAACGGGATACGCAGTATTTT. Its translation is CASSLDSLKRDTQYF.

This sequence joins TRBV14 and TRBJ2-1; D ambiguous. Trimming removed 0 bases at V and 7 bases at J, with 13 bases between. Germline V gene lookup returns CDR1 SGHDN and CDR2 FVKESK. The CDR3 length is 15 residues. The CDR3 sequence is CASSQDRHRSNEQFF. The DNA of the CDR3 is TGTGCCAGCAGCCAAGACCGGCATCGGTCGAATGAGCAGTTCTTC.

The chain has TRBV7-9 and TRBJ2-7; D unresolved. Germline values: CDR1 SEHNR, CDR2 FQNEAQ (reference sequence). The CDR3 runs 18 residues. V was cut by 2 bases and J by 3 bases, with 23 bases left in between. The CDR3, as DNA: TGTGCCAGCAGCTTATATTTCTCCAGCACAGAGTGGGACTACGAGCAGTACTTC. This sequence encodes CASSLYFSSTEWDYEQYF. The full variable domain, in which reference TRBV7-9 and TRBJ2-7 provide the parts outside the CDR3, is DTGVSQNPRHKITKRGQNVTFRCDPISEHNRLYWYRQTLGQGPEFLTYFQNEAQLEKSRLLSDRFSAERPKGSFSTLEIQRTEQGDSAMYLCASSLYFSSTEWDYEQYFGPGTRLTVT.

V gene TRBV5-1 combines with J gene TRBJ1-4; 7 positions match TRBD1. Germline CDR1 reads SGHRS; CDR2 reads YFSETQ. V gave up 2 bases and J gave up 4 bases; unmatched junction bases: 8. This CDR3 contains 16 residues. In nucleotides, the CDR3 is TGCGCCAGCAGCTTTGGCTTGACAGGGAATAATGAAAAACTGTTTTTT. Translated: CASSFGLTGNNEKLFF.

The CDR3 region has the DNA TGTGCCAGCAGCGTAGCGAGCGGGGGCTACAATGAGCAGTTCTTC. Amino acids: CASSVASGGYNEQFF. The chain joins TRBV9 to TRBJ2-1; TRBD2 agrees at 8 bases. The CDR3 has 15 residues. V gave up 0 bases and J gave up 3 bases; unmatched junction bases: 2. CDR1 is SGDLS, CDR2 YYNGEE, per germline.